These T cell receptor beta chains were read from a single sample in a study of cytomegalovirus exposure and HLA in healthy donors. Only in-frame clones appear in the TCRdb table, and some are missing; sequencing was by immunoSEQ multiplex PCR. The table records under 110,000 clones, 75% to 85% of them present only once. The specimen sequenced was PBMCs. These TCRs come from a man between 50 and 59 years old in good health and CMV-seronegative. Both conserved end residues are part of each CDR3. The D gene is left open where the match is weak. Some rows have no size entry. The others give once, few or many, or a class for an expanded clone.

J gene | D gene | V gene | clone size | CDR3 protein | CDR3 DNA
TRBJ2-7 | TRBD1 | TRBV6-1 | NA | CASRAGTGKAQQYF | TGTGCCAGCAGGGCCGGGACAGGGAAGGCGCAGCAGTACTTC
TRBJ2-2 | NA | TRBV5-1 | NA | CASSEGGRGTGELFF | TGCGCCAGCAGCGAAGGAGGCAGAGGCACCGGGGAGCTGTTTTTT
TRBJ2-3 | TRBD2 | TRBV18 | NA | CASSPSGGPTDTQYF | TGTGCCAGCTCCCCTAGCGGGGGCCCCACAGATACGCAGTATTTT
TRBJ2-2 | NA | TRBV7-9 | NA | CSSSLPRQGGGELFF | TGTTCCAGCAGCTTACCGCGACAAGGGGGCGGGGAGCTGTTTTTT
TRBJ2-1 | NA | TRBV13 | NA | CASSSTSTARGYNEQFF | TGTGCCAGCAGCTCAACCTCGACAGCTCGGGGGTACAATGAGCAGTTCTTC
TRBJ2-5 | TRBD2 | TRBV5-1 | NA | CASERTSGVETQYF | TGCGCCAGCGAGAGGACTAGCGGGGTGGAGACCCAGTACTTC
TRBJ2-1 | TRBD2 | TRBV9 | NA | CASTAVVAGGGIEQFF | TGTGCCAGCACCGCCGTCGTAGCGGGGGGAGGAATTGAGCAGTTCTTC
TRBJ2-5 | TRBD2 | TRBV11-2 | NA | CASSPGTSGGSETQYF | TGTGCCAGCAGCCCCGGGACTAGCGGGGGTTCAGAGACCCAGTACTTC
TRBJ2-5 | NA | TRBV5-1 | NA | CASSQQGSQETQYF | TGCGCCAGCAGCCAACAGGGTTCCCAAGAGACCCAGTACTTC
TRBJ1-2 | TRBD1 | TRBV28 | NA | CASSLPSTGISNYGYTF | TGTGCCAGCAGTTTGCCATCGACAGGGATTTCCAACTATGGCTACACCTTC
TRBJ2-1 | TRBD1 | TRBV5-1 | NA | CASSWGTVNEQFF | TGTGCCAGCAGCTGGGGGACAGTCAATGAGCAGTTCTTC
TRBJ2-7 | NA | TRBV11-2 | NA | CASSLWAGDDEQYF | TGTGCCAGCAGCTTATGGGCAGGGGACGACGAGCAGTACTTC
TRBJ2-3 | NA | TRBV2 | once | CASTWRGLGTDTQYF | TGTGCCAGCACCTGGCGAGGTTTAGGCACAGATACGCAGTATTTT
TRBJ2-2 | NA | TRBV4-2 | few | CASSHRQALDITGELFF | TGTGCCAGCAGCCACCGACAGGCCCTAGATATCACCGGGGAGCTGTTTTTT
TRBJ1-6 | NA | TRBV28 | few | CASTGGGEQVSNSPLHF | TGTGCCAGCACCGGGGGAGGGGAACAGGTCTCCAATTCACCCCTCCACTTT
TRBJ2-3 | TRBD2 | TRBV5-3 | once | CARSLVCSGGADSIQDTQYF | TGTGCCAGAAGCTTGGTGTGTAGCGGGGGGGCCGATTCGATTCAAGATACGCAGTATTTT
TRBJ2-2 | TRBD1 | TRBV7-7 | NA | CASSPQDRATGELFF | TGTGCCAGCAGCCCCCAGGACAGGGCCACCGGGGAGCTGTTTTTT